The 5 T cell receptor beta chains presented below share a single source sample, sequenced in a study of cytomegalovirus exposure and HLA in healthy donors. Researchers ran the PCR with 60 Vbeta and 13 Jbeta primers. TCRdb keeps only in-frame clones here, not all; method: immunoSEQ multiplex PCR. The table has around 150,000 clones, about three quarters seen once. The specimen was PBMCs. The receptors originated from a man aged 40-49 years in good health and CMV-seronegative.

In this sample, this clone turned up a few times. This rearrangement joins TRBV18 to TRBJ2-1, with 10 bases that match TRBD2. In germline, CDR1 is KGHSH, CDR2 LQKENI. Trimming took 2 bases from V and 5 from J; bases not matched to a gene: 3. This CDR3 has 15 residues. CDR3 nucleotide sequence: TGTGCCAGCTCACCAACAGCGGGGGGGAACAATGAGCAGTTCTTC. Translated, it gives CASSPTAGGNNEQFF.

CDR3 protein: CASSYFGTGSTDTQYF. The CDR3, as DNA: TGCGCCAGCAGTTACTTCGGGACTGGGAGCACAGATACGCAGTATTTT. The rearrangement joins TRBV5-1 to TRBJ2-3; D possibly corresponds to TRBD2 (6 bases). The length of the CDR3 is 16 residues. Germline lookup yields CDR1 SGHRS and CDR2 YFSETQ. Trimming stripped 5 bases from V and 0 bases from J, with 16 bases between. The variable domain in full, with the rest retrieved from reference TRBV5-1 and TRBJ2-3, is KAGVTQTPRYLIKTRGQQVTLSCSPISGHRSVSWYQQTPGQGLQFLFEYFSETQRNKGNFPGRFSGRQFSNSRSEMNVSTLELGDSALYLCASSYFGTGSTDTQYFGPGTRLTVL.

V is TRBV19 and J is TRBJ2-7; 7 positions agree with TRBD1. The CDR3 covers 15 residues. Looked up from germline, CDR1 is LNHDA and CDR2 is SQIVND (reference sequence). V dropped 4 bases and J dropped 3; count of bases not matched to a gene: 9. The CDR3 here is CASSTGQDIFYEQYF. For the CDR3, the DNA is TGTGCCAGTAGTACAGGACAGGACATCTTCTACGAGCAGTACTTC.

This chain uses TRBV29-1 with TRBJ1-5; TRBD1 matches 8 bases. V lost 5 bases to trimming and J lost 7 bases; unmatched junction nucleotides: 10. Germline CDR1 is SQVTM and CDR2 is ANQGSEA. This CDR3 is built from 14 residues. The CDR3 loop reads CSVREGTGGQPQHF. The CDR3 region has the DNA TGCAGCGTTCGTGAAGGGACAGGAGGCCAGCCCCAGCATTTT. Variable domain in full (rest from reference TRBV29-1 and TRBJ1-5): SAVISQKPSRDICQRGTSLTIQCQVDSQVTMMFWYRQQPGQSLTLIATANQGSEATYESGFVIDKFPISRPNLTFSTLTVSNMSPEDSSIYLCSVREGTGGQPQHFGDGTRLSIL.

V is TRBV7-2 and J is TRBJ2-5; 16 nucleotides agree with TRBD2. The CDR3 is 17 amino acids. V gave up 3 bases and J gave up 3 bases; unmatched junction bases: 4. Germline CDR1 SGHTA, CDR2 FQGNSA. The CDR3 sequence: CASSFLGLAGGEETQYF. CDR3 DNA: TGTGCCAGCAGCTTCTTGGGACTAGCGGGAGGGGAAGAGACCCAGTACTTC.